The clone carrying this T cell receptor (beta chain) was picked up a small number of times. The sample comes from a study of control samples from healthy donors and cancer patients. The CDR3 has 14 residues. Between the trimmed V and J ends, which lost 3 bases and 1 base, there was a span of 9 bases. Germline V lookup: CDR1 LNHDA, CDR2 SQIVND (reference sequence). Here immunoSEQ multiplex PCR was the method, and the copy in TCRdb shows in-frame clones only, minus some. The sample yields some 120,000 clones, 75% to 95% seen once. Sequencing was performed on blood. V is TRBV19 and J is TRBJ1-1; D possibly corresponds to TRBD1 (5 bases). This sequence originates from a man younger than 35 in good health. The CDR3 region is CASSIPGGNTEAFF. The CDR3 coding sequence is TGTGCCAGTAGTATCCCGGGGGGGAACACTGAAGCTTTCTTT.